This T cell receptor (beta chain) originates from a study of blood T cells in healthy people across ages. Study-wide points: In these data, TCR beta diversity tracked strongly with naive T cell percentage.

Combining a sample-barcoded 5' primer with a J-beta primer mix, a second PCR ran for roughly 7 to 12 cycles. From the 5' RACE reads, TCRdb called clonotypes with MiXCR, one entry per CDR3 protein. There are more than 700,000 distinct CDR3 sequences in the sample; about 53% occur only once, and around 41% lies in the top ten. Healthy Caucasian individuals from Russia aged about 6 to 100 served as donors. The authors isolated at least 7 million PBMCs per sample. A note on this clonotype: Its antigen is not identified.

The CDR3 runs 15 residues. V is TRBV12-3 or TRBV12-4 and J is TRBJ2-4, with 7 bases aligning to TRBD1. Matching the DNA end better, TRBJ2-7 makes the J call doubtful. The source material was blood. The TCR originated in an older man in good health. CDR3 in amino acids: CASRGIRDSTYEQYF. The CDR3 DNA follows: TGTGCCAGCAGGGGCATCCGGGACAGTACCTACGAGCAGTACTTC.